The rows below give T cell receptor beta chains drawn from one sample of a study of blood T cell repertoires in COVID-19. The method was immunoSEQ multiplex PCR; TCRdb's version includes in-frame clones alone and lacks a portion of them. This table has around 12,000 clones, 90% appearing once. The source material was peripheral blood. The source is a human donor with active COVID-19. The donor label of this sample is uncertain. Both conserved end residues are part of each CDR3.

j_gene | v_gene | CDR3aa
TRBJ2-3 | TRBV5-1 | CASSLDTSVPSTDTQYF
TRBJ1-2 | TRBV6-5 | CASSPGQGIYGYTF
TRBJ2-6 | TRBV29-1 | CSATQGSSGANVLTF
TRBJ2-6 | TRBV7-2 | CASSLGGHSGANVLTF
TRBJ1-3 | TRBV18 | CASSLRTPSALDRGTGNTIYF
TRBJ1-5 | TRBV9 | CASSVGPGGSNQPQHF
TRBJ2-3 | TRBV7-9 | CASSLTGVDTQYF
TRBJ1-5 | TRBV18 | CASSPDRNQPQHF
TRBJ1-3 | TRBV5-6 | CASSPRGRASGNTIYF
TRBJ1-6 | TRBV14 | CASSHGQGAYSPLHF
TRBJ1-4 | TRBV28 | CASSLAGGQGEKLFF
TRBJ2-2 | TRBV19 | CASSTGLATTGELFF
TRBJ1-3 | TRBV6-2/TRBV6-3 | CASSPVLGQFSGNTIYF
TRBJ1-3 | TRBV3-1/TRBV3-2 | CASSAGGSGNTIYF
TRBJ1-1 | TRBV11-3 | CASSLSPGGDTEAFF
TRBJ2-6 | TRBV15 | CATSRDFSRGPFRSGANVLTF
TRBJ2-7 | TRBV30 | CASEKAGVSYEQYF
TRBJ2-3 | TRBV6-2/TRBV6-3 | CASSFYTDTQYF
TRBJ2-1 | TRBV6-5 | CATVGLAGTGGEQFF
TRBJ1-2 | TRBV5-1 | CASSLAPGTGSNYGYTF
TRBJ2-6 | TRBV5-4 | CASSLVASGGASGANVLTF
TRBJ1-5 | TRBV15 | CATSLGPEGGQPQHF
TRBJ2-1 | TRBV7-3 | CASSLGRLAGNEQFF
TRBJ2-2 | TRBV3-1/TRBV3-2 | CASSQDGGLAGELFF
TRBJ2-7 | TRBV20-1 | CSARYEDRAYF
TRBJ1-6 | TRBV11-2 | CASSLGQGDSPLHF
TRBJ1-1 | TRBV29-1 | CSVGGRDTEAFF
TRBJ2-5 | TRBV3-1/TRBV3-2 | CASSQEPGGETQYF
TRBJ1-2 | TRBV5-1 | CASSLLGEEGYTF
TRBJ2-3 | TRBV5-6 | CASSPGQNTDTQYF
TRBJ1-2 | TRBV6-1 | CASSDEQGRRNYGYTF
TRBJ1-6 | TRBV27 | CASSFDSGVSSYNSPLHF
TRBJ2-7 | TRBV5-6 | CASSASGTTGTYEQYF
TRBJ1-3 | TRBV9 | CASSPQGGGSLSTIYF
TRBJ1-4 | TRBV5-1 | CASSLEASGALEKLFF
TRBJ1-1 | TRBV4-1 | CASSLGSGLMNTEAFF
TRBJ2-3 | TRBV7-2 | CASSSGRGPSSTDTQYF
TRBJ2-5 | TRBV9 | CASSVKGETQYF
TRBJ2-6 | TRBV5-5 | CASSRRGPSGANVLTF
TRBJ2-7 | TRBV5-6 | CASSLVSGDEQYF
TRBJ1-1 | TRBV3-1/TRBV3-2 | CASRDSMNTEAFF
TRBJ1-2 | TRBV7-8 | CASSRGRDPSYGYTF
TRBJ1-2 | TRBV19 | CASRFRNGYTF
TRBJ2-3 | TRBV15 | CATSLSVLSDTQYF
TRBJ1-6 | TRBV7-8 | CASRTGTVNSPLHF
TRBJ1-6 | TRBV4-1 | CASSQDPHGQGLPPLHF